This T cell receptor (beta chain) was documented in a study of immune evolution from preneoplasia to lung adenocarcinoma. The CDR3 has 15 amino acids. The V end lost 3 bases, the J end lost 5 bases, and 16 bases lay between the germline ends. The germline CDR1 and CDR2 sequences are MNHNS and SASEGT. Remarks on this clone: The target antigen is unknown.

Generated by immunoSEQ multiplex PCR, the TCRdb table keeps only in-frame clones and is missing some. Of some 41,000 clones listed, less than 80% are singletons. General study findings and limits: Normal lung had the highest top T cell clone frequencies.

The chain is built from TRBV6-1 and TRBJ2-5; possible D gene TRBD2, 6 bases. The TCR was taken from a person in their 60s with lung adenocarcinoma. The specimen sequenced was FFPE invasive lung adenocarcinoma tissue. DNA for the CDR3: TGTGCCAGCAGTGACGCGGGAAGGCAGAGGGAGACCCAGTACTTC. As protein: CASSDAGRQRETQYF.